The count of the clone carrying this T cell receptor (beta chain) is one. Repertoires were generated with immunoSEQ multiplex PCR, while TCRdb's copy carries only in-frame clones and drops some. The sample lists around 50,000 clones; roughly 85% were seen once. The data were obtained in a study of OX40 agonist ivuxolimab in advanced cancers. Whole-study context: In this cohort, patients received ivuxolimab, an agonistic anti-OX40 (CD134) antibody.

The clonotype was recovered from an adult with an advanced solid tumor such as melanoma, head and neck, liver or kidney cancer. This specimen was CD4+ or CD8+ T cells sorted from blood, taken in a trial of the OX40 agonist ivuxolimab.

The CDR3 DNA follows: TGTGCCACCAGCCGACCAGGAGCCACCGGGGAGCTGTTTTTT. Protein: CATSRPGATGELFF. The V and J genes are TRBV15 and TRBJ2-2; D call uncertain. Germline V CDR1 and CDR2: LNHNV, YYDKDF (reference sequence). V was shortened by 5 bases and J by 4 bases, with 11 bases between the two germline ends. The CDR3 has 14 residues.